A selection of T cell receptor beta chains follows, all from one sample in a study of shared clonotypes between healthy human individuals. The protocol was immunoSEQ multiplex PCR, while the TCRdb copy is restricted to in-frame clones and leaves out a portion. The sample holds about half a million clones, 70% to 80% seen once. Sequencing used PBMCs. These receptors came from a woman aged 40-49 years in good health. Some clones in this sample may be carry-over from other donors' samples. Each CDR3 is given with its conserved first and last residue. A D gene is named only where the DNA matches it firmly. Clone sizes are given selectively: once, few, many, or a class where the clone is expanded.

V: TRBV9
J: TRBJ1-2
D: .
size: .
CDR3: CASSVGRPGSYGYTF
DNA: TGTGCCAGCAGCGTAGGCAGGCCGGGGAGCTATGGCTACACCTTC

V: TRBV7-2
J: TRBJ1-1
D: .
size: .
CDR3: CASSLAWTEAFF
DNA: TGTGCCAGCAGCTTAGCTTGGACTGAAGCTTTCTTT

V: TRBV5-1
J: TRBJ1-4
D: .
size: many
CDR3: CASSLAGQNEKLFF
DNA: TGCGCCAGCAGCTTGGCGGGCCAGAATGAAAAACTGTTTTTT

V: TRBV6-4
J: TRBJ2-1
D: TRBD2
size: .
CDR3: CASSDSPSGMMNEQFF
DNA: TGTGCCAGCAGTGACTCACCTAGCGGAATGATGAATGAGCAGTTCTTC

V: TRBV6-6
J: TRBJ2-4
D: .
size: once
CDR3: CASSYGGGPKNIQYF
DNA: TGTGCCAGCAGTTACGGTGGGGGGCCCAAAAACATTCAGTACTTC

V: TRBV7-7
J: TRBJ2-1
D: TRBD1
size: .
CDR3: CASSLGGNRGLNEQFF
DNA: TGTGCTAGCAGCTTAGGCGGGAACAGGGGGCTGAATGAGCAGTTCTTC

V: TRBV28
J: TRBJ2-1
D: TRBD2
size: .
CDR3: CASSPRTSGGNEQFF
DNA: TGTGCCAGCAGTCCGCGGACTAGCGGAGGCAATGAGCAGTTCTTC

V: TRBV2
J: TRBJ2-3
D: .
size: few
CDR3: CASNSGSDTQYF
DNA: TGTGCCAGCAATTCCGGGTCAGATACGCAGTATTTT

V: TRBV5-5
J: TRBJ2-5
D: TRBD1
size: .
CDR3: CASSFGTEETQYF
DNA: TGTGCCAGCAGCTTCGGGACAGAAGAGACCCAGTACTTC

V: TRBV6-4
J: TRBJ1-2
D: .
size: .
CDR3: CASSDLAGSAYTF
DNA: TGTGCCAGCAGTGACCTGGCAGGGTCTGCCTACACCTTC

V: TRBV27
J: TRBJ2-7
D: TRBD2
size: .
CDR3: CASSQREGRYEQYF
DNA: TGTGCCAGCAGTCAGCGGGAGGGCAGGTACGAGCAGTACTTC

V: TRBV28
J: TRBJ2-3
D: .
size: .
CDR3: CASSLDARWDTQYF
DNA: TGTGCCAGCAGTTTAGATGCGAGGTGGGATACGCAGTATTTT

V: TRBV19
J: TRBJ1-5
D: .
size: .
CDR3: CASRRFGNQPQHF
DNA: TGTGCCAGTAGACGGTTCGGGAATCAGCCCCAGCATTTT

V: TRBV28
J: TRBJ2-1
D: TRBD1
size: .
CDR3: CASSFGGTGGSSYNEQFF
DNA: TGTGCCAGCAGTTTTGGTGGGACAGGGGGGAGCTCCTACAATGAGCAGTTCTTC

V: TRBV9
J: TRBJ2-2
D: .
size: .
CDR3: CASSPGPGGLDGELFF
DNA: TGTGCCAGCAGCCCTGGTCCCGGGGGCTTGGACGGGGAGCTGTTTTTT

V: TRBV5-1
J: TRBJ1-1
D: .
size: .
CDR3: CASSGPGQNTEAFF
DNA: TGCGCCAGCAGCGGTCCGGGACAGAACACTGAAGCTTTCTTT

V: TRBV5-1
J: TRBJ2-5
D: TRBD2
size: .
CDR3: CASSLGGVAGDLQYF
DNA: TGCGCCAGCAGCTTGGGAGGGGTAGCGGGAGATCTGCAGTACTTC

V: TRBV4-1
J: TRBJ1-1
D: .
size: .
CDR3: CASSQVARTRYTEAFF
DNA: TGCGCCAGCAGCCAAGTAGCCAGAACGCGTTACACTGAAGCTTTCTTT

V: TRBV7-9
J: TRBJ2-1
D: .
size: .
CDR3: CASSSESGDEQFF
DNA: TGTGCCAGCAGCTCGGAGTCCGGCGATGAGCAGTTCTTC

V: TRBV28
J: TRBJ1-5
D: .
size: few
CDR3: CASNRGIQPQHF
DNA: TGTGCCAGCAATCGGGGAATTCAGCCCCAGCATTTT

V: TRBV5-4
J: TRBJ2-7
D: .
size: .
CDR3: CVSSFGNRADYEQYF
DNA: TGTGTCAGCAGCTTTGGGAACAGGGCGGACTACGAGCAGTACTTC

V: TRBV7-2
J: TRBJ2-3
D: TRBD2
size: .
CDR3: CASSIGTTDTDTQYF
DNA: TGTGCCAGCAGCATCGGGACTACAGACACAGATACGCAGTATTTT

V: TRBV6-5
J: TRBJ2-7
D: .
size: .
CDR3: CASNQGRSSYEQYF
DNA: TGTGCCAGCAACCAGGGGCGGAGCTCCTACGAGCAGTACTTC

V: TRBV5-1
J: TRBJ2-5
D: TRBD1
size: .
CDR3: CASSPWTGQETQYF
DNA: TGCGCCAGCAGCCCTTGGACAGGCCAAGAGACCCAGTACTTC

V: TRBV6-4
J: TRBJ2-1
D: .
size: .
CDR3: CASSDSTVGEQFF
DNA: TGTGCCAGCAGTGACTCAACCGTCGGTGAGCAGTTCTTC

V: TRBV7-9
J: TRBJ2-1
D: TRBD2
size: .
CDR3: CASSRYVGTSGRARGEQFF
DNA: TGTGCCAGCAGCCGATACGTCGGGACTAGCGGGAGGGCTAGAGGTGAGCAGTTCTTC

V: TRBV18
J: TRBJ2-7
D: .
size: .
CDR3: CASSPRTGEYYEQYF
DNA: TGTGCCAGCTCACCCAGGACGGGGGAATACTACGAGCAGTACTTC

V: TRBV10-3
J: TRBJ1-4
D: .
size: once
CDR3: CAINSTRYEKLFF
DNA: TGTGCCATCAATTCTACTCGATATGAAAAACTGTTTTTT

V: TRBV5-6
J: TRBJ1-5
D: .
size: many
CDR3: CASSRTLGVNQPQHF
DNA: TGTGCCAGCAGCCGTACACTAGGGGTCAATCAGCCCCAGCATTTT

V: TRBV28
J: TRBJ2-2
D: .
size: .
CDR3: CASFSPLAREGTGELFF
DNA: TGTGCCAGCTTTAGCCCGCTAGCGAGGGAAGGGACCGGGGAGCTGTTTTTT

V: TRBV9
J: TRBJ2-1
D: TRBD1
size: .
CDR3: CASSLPGQNYNEQFF
DNA: TGTGCCAGCAGCTTGCCGGGACAGAACTACAATGAGCAGTTCTTC

V: TRBV19
J: TRBJ1-3
D: TRBD1
size: .
CDR3: CASSIGTGTGNTIYF
DNA: TGTGCCAGTAGTATTGGGACAGGGACTGGAAACACCATATATTTT

V: TRBV29-1
J: TRBJ2-5
D: TRBD2
size: .
CDR3: CSPWTSGRKEETQYF
DNA: TGCAGCCCTTGGACTAGCGGGAGAAAGGAAGAGACCCAGTACTTC

V: TRBV27
J: TRBJ2-7
D: .
size: .
CDR3: CASSYKRNSYEQYF
DNA: TGTGCCAGCAGTTATAAGCGGAACTCCTACGAGCAGTACTTC

V: TRBV6-1
J: TRBJ2-7
D: .
size: .
CDR3: CASSGGLSLEQYF
DNA: TGTGCCAGCAGTGGAGGTCTCTCACTCGAGCAGTACTTC

V: TRBV2
J: TRBJ2-7
D: .
size: .
CDR3: CASSTGWDEQYF
DNA: TGTGCCAGCAGTACAGGGTGGGACGAGCAGTACTTC

V: TRBV28
J: TRBJ1-2
D: .
size: many
CDR3: CASSYMRGFNYGYTF
DNA: TGTGCCAGCAGCTACATGAGAGGGTTCAACTATGGCTACACCTTC

V: TRBV7-2
J: TRBJ2-1
D: .
size: .
CDR3: CASSLGSGANNEQFF
DNA: TGTGCCAGCAGTTTAGGTAGCGGAGCTAACAATGAGCAGTTCTTC

V: TRBV30
J: TRBJ1-3
D: TRBD1
size: .
CDR3: CAWSVQTGSGNTIYF
DNA: TGTGCCTGGAGTGTACAGACAGGGTCTGGAAACACCATATATTTT

V: TRBV5-4
J: TRBJ2-7
D: TRBD2
size: .
CDR3: CASSLGKGTSAYEQYF
DNA: TGTGCCAGCAGCTTGGGAAAAGGGACTAGCGCCTACGAGCAGTACTTC

V: TRBV7-8
J: TRBJ2-1
D: .
size: .
CDR3: CASRRRGSDNEQFF
DNA: TGTGCCAGCAGACGTCGGGGGTCGGACAATGAGCAGTTCTTC

V: TRBV28
J: TRBJ2-3
D: .
size: .
CDR3: CASRKTGIDTQYF
DNA: TGTGCCAGCAGAAAAACAGGGATAGATACGCAGTATTTT

V: TRBV27
J: TRBJ2-3
D: .
size: .
CDR3: CASRRGRTSSTDTQYF
DNA: TGTGCCAGCAGGCGGGGCAGAACCTCTAGCACAGATACGCAGTATTTT

V: TRBV11-3
J: TRBJ1-2
D: .
size: .
CDR3: CASSSWTVFLVPYGYTF
DNA: TGTGCCAGCAGCTCCTGGACAGTTTTCCTAGTCCCATATGGCTACACCTTC

V: TRBV28
J: TRBJ2-5
D: TRBD1
size: .
CDR3: CASSFRQGGGTQYF
DNA: TGTGCCAGCAGTTTTAGACAGGGGGGAGGGACCCAGTACTTC

V: TRBV30
J: TRBJ2-7
D: .
size: .
CDR3: CASETRVSYEQYF
DNA: TGTGCATCAGAAACGCGTGTCTCCTACGAGCAGTACTTC

V: TRBV7-9
J: TRBJ2-3
D: TRBD1
size: .
CDR3: CASSSEGATTDTQYF
DNA: TGTGCCAGCAGCTCCGAGGGGGCTACCACAGATACGCAGTATTTT

V: TRBV7-9
J: TRBJ2-7
D: TRBD1
size: .
CDR3: CASSLAVRTGGLGSYGQYF
DNA: TGTGCCAGCAGCTTAGCGGTGAGAACAGGGGGACTGGGGTCCTACGGACAGTACTTC

V: TRBV30
J: TRBJ2-6
D: .
size: .
CDR3: CAWSTGTGANVLTF
DNA: TGTGCCTGGAGCACAGGGACAGGGGCCAACGTCCTGACTTTC

V: TRBV7-2
J: TRBJ2-7
D: TRBD1
size: .
CDR3: CASSSRLGGASYEQYF
DNA: TGTGCCAGCAGCTCGCGGTTAGGGGGCGCCTCCTACGAGCAGTACTTC

V: TRBV5-1
J: TRBJ2-5
D: TRBD2
size: few
CDR3: CASSLVLAGEETQYF
DNA: TGCGCCAGCAGCTTGGTTCTAGCGGGAGAAGAGACCCAGTACTTC

V: TRBV27
J: TRBJ2-1
D: TRBD1
size: .
CDR3: CASRFQTGGNEQFF
DNA: TGTGCCAGCAGATTCCAGACAGGGGGCAATGAGCAGTTCTTC